The rows below give T cell receptor beta chains drawn from one sample of a study of cytomegalovirus exposure and HLA in healthy donors. The table came from immunoSEQ multiplex PCR; TCRdb's copy has only in-frame clones and leaves some out. The data hold fewer than 100,000 clones, with about 94% observed a single time. The specimen was PBMCs. Receptors were obtained from a young woman in good health and CMV-seronegative. The CDR3 runs from the conserved cysteine through the conserved F or W.

j_call v_call cdr3_aa
TRBJ1-4 TRBV5-4 CASSDGQGAREKLFF
TRBJ1-2 TRBV9 CASSTHRGDGYTF
TRBJ2-2 TRBV2 CASSEGISNTGELFF
TRBJ2-2 TRBV27 CASSSGWTVSNTGELFF
TRBJ2-1 TRBV2 CASSDLIGGPYNEQFF
TRBJ1-1 TRBV4-1 CASSNRQGGPTEAFF
TRBJ2-7 TRBV19 CASSTSALGSYEQYF
TRBJ2-7 TRBV5-1 CASSPINPGLAGEEQYF
TRBJ1-2 TRBV30 CAWGRHNSNYGYTF
TRBJ1-6 TRBV6-5 CASSYPPGVTNSPLHF
TRBJ2-1 TRBV9 CASSAGLAAYNEQFF
TRBJ2-7 TRBV7-9 CASSSTVVRDRGYEQYF
TRBJ2-5 TRBV2 CASSGNPPDSTQYF
TRBJ2-2 TRBV10-1 CASSDETGIRGELFF
TRBJ2-5 TRBV5-1 CASSETGGQQETQYF
TRBJ2-1 TRBV2 CASSGVAGGSEQFF
TRBJ2-2 TRBV29-1 CSVESSNTGELFF
TRBJ2-1 TRBV28 CASSLSVSYNEQFF
TRBJ2-3 TRBV7-2 CASSFGLAGGPIEKDTQYF
TRBJ2-2 TRBV10-2 CASSESADTGELFF
TRBJ2-2 TRBV4-1 CASSQLSGGELFF
TRBJ2-7 TRBV9 CASSVGGLSSYEQYF
TRBJ2-7 TRBV27 CASSLTGGEQYF
TRBJ2-3 TRBV20-1 CSDRDTQYF
TRBJ2-1 TRBV7-9 CASSPSGRALEQFF
TRBJ1-2 TRBV29-1 CSVPDRFGDYGYTF
TRBJ1-2 TRBV5-1 CASSLEAEANYGYTF
TRBJ1-2 TRBV27 CASSLSAGAGGYTF
TRBJ2-1 TRBV6-6 CASSYSRVYNEQFF
TRBJ1-1 TRBV15 CATSRGAGLTEAFF
TRBJ2-7 TRBV11-3 CASSLYYEQYF
TRBJ1-5 TRBV11-1 CASSPGAEDQPQHF
TRBJ2-6 TRBV28 CASSSTGESFGANVLTF
TRBJ1-3 TRBV19 CASSSHGINTIYF
TRBJ1-5 TRBV19 CASSEFTYQPQHF
TRBJ2-3 TRBV2 CASSELGQSTDTQYF
TRBJ2-2 TRBV7-3 CASSLSRASGSSGELFF
TRBJ1-1 TRBV14 CASSQSLFGTGLWNTEAFF
TRBJ2-2 TRBV6-4 CASSDSGGHGVGELFF
TRBJ2-7 TRBV11-3 CASSLDLTSHEQYF
TRBJ1-1 TRBV15 CATEPGTLNTEAFF
TRBJ2-5 TRBV5-6 CASSQGLAGLETQYF
TRBJ2-3 TRBV5-5 CATRLAYTDTQYF
TRBJ2-2 TRBV5-6 CASSWSSGELFF
TRBJ1-2 TRBV19 CASSMQQGGGYTF
TRBJ1-2 TRBV4-3 CASSQDAPLQGFNYGYTF
TRBJ2-1 TRBV5-1 CASSGTSGNYNEQFF
TRBJ1-2 TRBV7-9 CASSLATTVPYGYTF